This record concerns one T cell receptor (beta chain) sequence. The entry originates in a study of blood T cell repertoires in COVID-19. Germline lookup yields CDR1 SGHKS and CDR2 YYEKEE (reference sequence). There are 16 residues in the CDR3. Trimming removed 4 bases at V and 1 base at J, with 14 bases between. This table comes from immunoSEQ multiplex PCR, and its TCRdb copy is limited to in-frame clones, with some not included. The sample shows 85,000 to 120,000 clones, around 84% of them seen only once. This receptor was obtained from a human donor in a cohort sampled during active COVID-19. V gene TRBV5-5 combines with J gene TRBJ1-4, with TRBD1 as a possible D gene (6 bases). Sequencing was carried out using peripheral blood. The CDR3 bases are TGTGCCAGCAGCCAAGGACAGCCTCGAACTAATGAAAAACTGTTTTTT. This translates into CASSQGQPRTNEKLFF.